This T cell receptor (beta chain) derives from a study of T-cell memory formation after mild COVID-19. On the study more broadly: Largely donor-specific TCR clusters were found. Regarding the study as a whole: Clones that contracted from day 15 to 85 were balanced CD4/CD8, while later expanders leaned CD4+. The finding that pre-infection memory included some responding clones suggested that cross-reactive memory joined. Researchers report contracting CD4+ clones mostly in CM and EM, with CD8+ clones in EMRA.

This clonotype appeared a few times. Its target is unknown. TCRdb processed the 5' RACE reads anew with MiXCR; each CDR3 protein has one entry. There are a few hundred thousand distinct CDR3 sequences in the sample; 15% to 20% occur only once, and around a fifth lies in the top ten. From germline, CDR1 is SGHTA and CDR2 FQGTGA. Trimming left V 0 bases short and J 5 bases short, with 12 bases between. This CDR3 spans 15 amino acids. Sample: PBMCs or a T cell subset sorted from them (not recorded which). The TCR originated in a man between 18 and 29 years old who had mild COVID-19 (a few samples of this study predate the infection). Cell type and time point are not known. The V and J genes are TRBV7-3 and TRBJ2-3, with D possibly TRBD2 on 6 matching bases. The CDR3 reads CASSLTKGGLDTQYF. DNA for the CDR3: TGTGCCAGCAGCTTAACAAAGGGAGGACTAGATACGCAGTATTTT.